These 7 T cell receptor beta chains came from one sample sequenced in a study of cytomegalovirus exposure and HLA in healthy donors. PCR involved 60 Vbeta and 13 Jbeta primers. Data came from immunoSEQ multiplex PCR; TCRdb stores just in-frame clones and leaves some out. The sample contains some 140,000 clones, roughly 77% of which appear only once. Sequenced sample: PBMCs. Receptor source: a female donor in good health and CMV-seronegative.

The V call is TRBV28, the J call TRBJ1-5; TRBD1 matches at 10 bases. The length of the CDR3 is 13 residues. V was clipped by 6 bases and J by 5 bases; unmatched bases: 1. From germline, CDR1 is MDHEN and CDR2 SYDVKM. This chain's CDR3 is CASRTGGHQPQHF. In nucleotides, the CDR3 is TGTGCCAGCAGGACAGGGGGCCATCAGCCCCAGCATTTT.

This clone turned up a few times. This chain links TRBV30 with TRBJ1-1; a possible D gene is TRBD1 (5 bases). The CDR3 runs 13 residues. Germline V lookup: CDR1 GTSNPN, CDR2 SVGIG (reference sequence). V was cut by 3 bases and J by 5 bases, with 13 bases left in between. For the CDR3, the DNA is TGTGCCTGGAGAGCGGGGGGGGTGACTGAAGCTTTCTTT. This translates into CAWRAGGVTEAFF.

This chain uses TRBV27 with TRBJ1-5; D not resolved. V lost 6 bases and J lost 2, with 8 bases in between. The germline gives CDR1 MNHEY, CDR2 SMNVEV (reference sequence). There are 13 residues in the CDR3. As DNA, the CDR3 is TGTGCCAGCAGCTACGGGGGCAATCAGCCCCAGCATTTT. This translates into CASSYGGNQPQHF.

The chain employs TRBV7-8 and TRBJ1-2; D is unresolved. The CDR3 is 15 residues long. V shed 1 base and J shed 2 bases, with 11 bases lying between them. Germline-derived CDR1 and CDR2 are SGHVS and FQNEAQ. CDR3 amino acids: CASSLEDRENYGYTF. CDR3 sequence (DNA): TGTGCCAGCAGCTTAGAGGACCGGGAAAACTATGGCTACACCTTC.

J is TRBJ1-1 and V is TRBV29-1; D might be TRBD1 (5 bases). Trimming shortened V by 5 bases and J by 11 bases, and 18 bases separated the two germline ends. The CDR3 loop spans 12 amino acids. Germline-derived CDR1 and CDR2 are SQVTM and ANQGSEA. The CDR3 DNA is TGCAGCGTTCGGGACGGACTATTAGGGGCTTTCTTT. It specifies CSVRDGLLGAFF.

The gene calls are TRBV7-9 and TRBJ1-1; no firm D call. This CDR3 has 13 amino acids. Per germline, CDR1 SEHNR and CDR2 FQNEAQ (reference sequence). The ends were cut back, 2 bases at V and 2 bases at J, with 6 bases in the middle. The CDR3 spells CASSLRANTEAFF. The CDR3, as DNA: TGTGCCAGCAGCTTAAGAGCCAACACTGAAGCTTTCTTT.

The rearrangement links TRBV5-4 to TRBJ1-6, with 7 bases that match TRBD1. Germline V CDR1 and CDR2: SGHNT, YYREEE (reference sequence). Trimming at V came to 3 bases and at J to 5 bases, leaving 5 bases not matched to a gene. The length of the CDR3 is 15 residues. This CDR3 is CASSSPGQNNSPLHF. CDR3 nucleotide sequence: TGTGCCAGCAGCTCACCGGGACAGAATAATTCACCCCTCCACTTT.